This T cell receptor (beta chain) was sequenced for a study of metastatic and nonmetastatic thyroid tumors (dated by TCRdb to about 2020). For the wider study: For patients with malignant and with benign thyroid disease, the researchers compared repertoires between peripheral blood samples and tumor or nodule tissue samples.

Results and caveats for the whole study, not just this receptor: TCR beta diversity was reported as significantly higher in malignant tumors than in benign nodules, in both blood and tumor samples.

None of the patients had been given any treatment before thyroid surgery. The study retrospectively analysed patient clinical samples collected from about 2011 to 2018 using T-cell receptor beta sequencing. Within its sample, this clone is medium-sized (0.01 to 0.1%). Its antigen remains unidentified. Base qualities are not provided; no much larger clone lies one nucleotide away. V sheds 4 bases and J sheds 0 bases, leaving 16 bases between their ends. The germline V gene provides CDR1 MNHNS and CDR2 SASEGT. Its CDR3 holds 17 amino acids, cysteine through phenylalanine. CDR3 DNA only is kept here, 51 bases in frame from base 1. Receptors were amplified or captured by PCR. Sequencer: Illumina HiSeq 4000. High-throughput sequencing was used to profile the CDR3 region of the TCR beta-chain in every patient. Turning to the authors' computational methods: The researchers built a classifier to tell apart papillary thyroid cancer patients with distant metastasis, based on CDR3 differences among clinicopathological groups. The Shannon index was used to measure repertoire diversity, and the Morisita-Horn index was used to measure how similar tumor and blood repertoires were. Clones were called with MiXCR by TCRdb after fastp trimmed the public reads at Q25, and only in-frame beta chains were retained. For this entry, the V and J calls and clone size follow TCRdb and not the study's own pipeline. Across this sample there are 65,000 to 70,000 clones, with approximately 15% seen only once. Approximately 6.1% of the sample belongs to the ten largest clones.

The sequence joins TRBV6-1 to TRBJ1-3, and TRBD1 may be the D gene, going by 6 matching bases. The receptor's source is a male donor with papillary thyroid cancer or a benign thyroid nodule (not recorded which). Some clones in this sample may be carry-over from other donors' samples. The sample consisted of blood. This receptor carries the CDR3 CASSGARGRGSGNTIYF. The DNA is TGTGCCAGCAGTGGAGCTCGGGGCAGGGGCTCTGGAAACACCATATATTTT.